This T cell receptor beta chain stems from a study of cytomegalovirus exposure and HLA in healthy donors. Nominal health characterized the donors when sampled, though unrecorded immune exposures were likely. This clone was found a few times. The PCR contained 60 Vbeta and 13 Jbeta primers. Generated by immunoSEQ multiplex PCR, the TCRdb table keeps only in-frame clones and is missing some. The sample records under 150,000 clones, around 79% being singletons. Trimming cost V 1 base and J 6 bases; bases outside gene matches: 5. CDR3 length: 15 amino acids. CDR1 and CDR2 from the germline V gene are SGHTA and FQGNSA.

The sample consisted of PBMCs. The clonotype comes from a middle-aged woman in good health and CMV-seronegative. The chain combines TRBV7-2 with TRBJ2-2; 7 bases agree with TRBD2. CDR3: CASSLDAGVAGELFF. The DNA of the CDR3 is TGTGCCAGCAGCTTAGACGCGGGAGTGGCCGGGGAGCTGTTTTTT.